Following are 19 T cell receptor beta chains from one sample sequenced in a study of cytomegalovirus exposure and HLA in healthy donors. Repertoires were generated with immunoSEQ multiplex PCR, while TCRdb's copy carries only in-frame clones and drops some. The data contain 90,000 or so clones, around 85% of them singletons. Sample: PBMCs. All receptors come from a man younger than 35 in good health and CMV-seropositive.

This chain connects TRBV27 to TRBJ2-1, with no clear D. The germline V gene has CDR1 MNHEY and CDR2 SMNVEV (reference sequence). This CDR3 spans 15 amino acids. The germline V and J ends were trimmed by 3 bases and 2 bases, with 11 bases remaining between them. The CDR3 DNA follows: TGTGCCAGCAGTTTTCAACTATCTACCTACAATGAGCAGTTCTTC. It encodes CASSFQLSTYNEQFF.

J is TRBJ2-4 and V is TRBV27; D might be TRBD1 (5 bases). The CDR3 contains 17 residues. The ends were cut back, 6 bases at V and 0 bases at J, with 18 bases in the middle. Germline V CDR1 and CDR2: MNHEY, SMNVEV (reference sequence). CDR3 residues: CASSDSSAEIAKNIQYF. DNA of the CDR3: TGTGCCAGCAGCGACAGTTCCGCCGAAATAGCCAAAAACATTCAGTACTTC.

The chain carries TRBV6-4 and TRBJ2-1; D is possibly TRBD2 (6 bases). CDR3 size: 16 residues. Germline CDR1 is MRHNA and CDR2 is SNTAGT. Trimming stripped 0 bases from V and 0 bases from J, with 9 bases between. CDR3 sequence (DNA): TGTGCCAGCAGTGACTCGATGCGGGGCTCCTACAATGAGCAGTTCTTC. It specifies CASSDSMRGSYNEQFF.

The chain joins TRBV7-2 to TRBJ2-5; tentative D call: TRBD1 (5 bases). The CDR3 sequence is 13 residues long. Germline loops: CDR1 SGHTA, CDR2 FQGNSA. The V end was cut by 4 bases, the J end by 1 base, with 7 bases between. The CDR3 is CASSSDIQETQYF. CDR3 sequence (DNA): TGTGCCAGCAGCTCGGACATCCAAGAGACCCAGTACTTC. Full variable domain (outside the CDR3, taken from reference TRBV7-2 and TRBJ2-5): GAGVSQSPSNKVTEKGKDVELRCDPISGHTALYWYRQSLGQGLEFLIYFQGNSAPDKSGLPSDRFSAERTGGSVSTLTIQRTQQEDSAVYLCASSSDIQETQYFGPGTRLLVL.

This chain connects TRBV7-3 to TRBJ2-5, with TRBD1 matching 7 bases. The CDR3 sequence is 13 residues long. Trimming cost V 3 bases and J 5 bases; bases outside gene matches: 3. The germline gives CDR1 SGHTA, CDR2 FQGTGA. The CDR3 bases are TGTGCCAGCAGCTTCGACAGGGAGGAGACCCAGTACTTC. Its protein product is CASSFDREETQYF.

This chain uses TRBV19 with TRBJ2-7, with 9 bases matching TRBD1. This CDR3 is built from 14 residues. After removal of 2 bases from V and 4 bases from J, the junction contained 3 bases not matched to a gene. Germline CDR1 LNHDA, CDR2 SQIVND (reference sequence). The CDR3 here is CASSIIGQGYEQYF. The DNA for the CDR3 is TGTGCCAGTAGTATAATTGGACAGGGGTACGAGCAGTACTTC. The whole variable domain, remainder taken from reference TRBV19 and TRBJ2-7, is DGGITQSPKYLFRKEGQNVTLSCEQNLNHDAMYWYRQDPGQGLRLIYYSQIVNDFQKGDIAEGYSVSREKKESFPLTVTSAQKNPTAFYLCASSIIGQGYEQYFGPGTRLTVT.

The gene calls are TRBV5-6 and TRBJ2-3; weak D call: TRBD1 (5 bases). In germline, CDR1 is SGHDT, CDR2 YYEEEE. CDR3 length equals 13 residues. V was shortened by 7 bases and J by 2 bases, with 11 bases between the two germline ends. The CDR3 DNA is TGTGCCAGCGGGCAGGGTGCCACAGATACGCAGTATTTT. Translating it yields CASGQGATDTQYF.

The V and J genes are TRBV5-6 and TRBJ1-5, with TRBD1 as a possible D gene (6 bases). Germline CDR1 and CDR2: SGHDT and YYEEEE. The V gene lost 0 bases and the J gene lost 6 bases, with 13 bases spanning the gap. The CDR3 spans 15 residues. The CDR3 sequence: CASSLEQGRRQPQHF. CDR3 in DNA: TGTGCCAGCAGCTTGGAACAGGGCAGACGTCAGCCCCAGCATTTT.

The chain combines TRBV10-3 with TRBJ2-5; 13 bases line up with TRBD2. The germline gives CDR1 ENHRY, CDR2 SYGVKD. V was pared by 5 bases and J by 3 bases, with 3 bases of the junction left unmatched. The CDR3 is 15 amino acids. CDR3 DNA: TGTGCCATCAGTTTACTAGCGGGAGGGGAAGAGACCCAGTACTTC. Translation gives CAISLLAGGEETQYF.

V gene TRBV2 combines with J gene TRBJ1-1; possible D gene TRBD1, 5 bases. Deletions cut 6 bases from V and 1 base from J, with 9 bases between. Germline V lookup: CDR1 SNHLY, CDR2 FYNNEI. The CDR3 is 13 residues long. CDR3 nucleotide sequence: TGTGCCAGCAGGCCGCAGGGGAACACTGAAGCTTTCTTT. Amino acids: CASRPQGNTEAFF.

CDR3 DNA sequence: TGTGCCAGCAGACGCACAGGGTTCGAGGGCTACACCTTC. Translating it yields CASRRTGFEGYTF. The V call is TRBV27, the J call TRBJ1-2, with D possibly TRBD1 on 6 matching bases. V lost 6 bases and J 8 bases, leaving 16 bases between the germline ends. Germline V gene sequence: CDR1 MNHEY, CDR2 SMNVEV (reference sequence). This CDR3 spans 13 amino acids.

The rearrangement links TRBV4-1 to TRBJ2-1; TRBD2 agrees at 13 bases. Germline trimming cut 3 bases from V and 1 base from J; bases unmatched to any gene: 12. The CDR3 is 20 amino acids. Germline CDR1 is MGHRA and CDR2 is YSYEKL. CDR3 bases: TGCGCCAGCAGCCAGGAACGTAGACTAGCGGGAGGCAAGTCCTACAATGAGCAGTTCTTC. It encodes CASSQERRLAGGKSYNEQFF.

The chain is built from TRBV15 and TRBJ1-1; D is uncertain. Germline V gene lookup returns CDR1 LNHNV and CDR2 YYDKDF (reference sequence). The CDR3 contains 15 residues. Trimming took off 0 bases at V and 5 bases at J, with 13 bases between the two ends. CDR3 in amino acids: CATSRDLGSGTEAFF. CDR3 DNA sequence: TGTGCCACCAGCAGAGATCTGGGCTCGGGAACTGAAGCTTTCTTT.

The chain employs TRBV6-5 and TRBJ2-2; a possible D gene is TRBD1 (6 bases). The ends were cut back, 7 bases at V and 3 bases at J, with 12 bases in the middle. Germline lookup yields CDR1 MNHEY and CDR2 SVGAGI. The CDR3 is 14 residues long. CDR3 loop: CASTQDSYTGELFF. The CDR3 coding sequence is TGTGCCAGCACCCAGGACAGTTACACCGGGGAGCTGTTTTTT.

CDR3 bases: TGTGCCAGCTCACCTAGTAGCGGGAGCGGGGACAATGAGCAGTTCTTC. Its protein is CASSPSSGSGDNEQFF. The chain has TRBV18 and TRBJ2-1, with TRBD2 matching over 9 bases. The CDR3 loop spans 16 amino acids. Germline CDR1 reads KGHSH; CDR2 reads LQKENI. V trimming: 3 bases; J trimming: 5 bases; junction bases outside the gene matches: 8.

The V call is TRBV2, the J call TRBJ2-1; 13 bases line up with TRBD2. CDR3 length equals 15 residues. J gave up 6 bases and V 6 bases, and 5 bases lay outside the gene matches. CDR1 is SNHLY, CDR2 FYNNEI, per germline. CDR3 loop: CASRKTSGRANEQFF. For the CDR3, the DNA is TGTGCCAGCAGAAAAACTAGCGGGAGGGCCAATGAGCAGTTCTTC.

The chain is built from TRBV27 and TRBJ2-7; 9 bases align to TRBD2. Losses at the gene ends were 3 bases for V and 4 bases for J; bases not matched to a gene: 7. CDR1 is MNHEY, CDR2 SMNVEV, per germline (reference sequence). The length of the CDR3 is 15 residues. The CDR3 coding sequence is TGTGCCAGCAGTTTTTCCCTAGCGGGAAAGTACGAGCAGTACTTC. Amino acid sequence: CASSFSLAGKYEQYF.

The CDR3 loop reads CASSRSGGAETQYF. The CDR3 DNA reads TGTGCCAGCAGCCGAAGTGGGGGGGCGGAGACCCAGTACTTC. J is TRBJ2-5 and V is TRBV7-3, with D tentatively TRBD2 (7 bases). The germline V and J ends were trimmed by 5 bases and 5 bases, with 15 bases remaining between them. The CDR3 runs to 14 residues. Germline CDR1 reads SGHTA; CDR2 reads FQGTGA.

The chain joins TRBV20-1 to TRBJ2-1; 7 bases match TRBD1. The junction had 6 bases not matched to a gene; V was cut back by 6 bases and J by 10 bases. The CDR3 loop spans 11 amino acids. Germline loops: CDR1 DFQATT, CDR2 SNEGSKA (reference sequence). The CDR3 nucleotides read TGCAGTGCCCCCAAGGGGGCGGAGCAGTTCTTC. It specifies CSAPKGAEQFF.